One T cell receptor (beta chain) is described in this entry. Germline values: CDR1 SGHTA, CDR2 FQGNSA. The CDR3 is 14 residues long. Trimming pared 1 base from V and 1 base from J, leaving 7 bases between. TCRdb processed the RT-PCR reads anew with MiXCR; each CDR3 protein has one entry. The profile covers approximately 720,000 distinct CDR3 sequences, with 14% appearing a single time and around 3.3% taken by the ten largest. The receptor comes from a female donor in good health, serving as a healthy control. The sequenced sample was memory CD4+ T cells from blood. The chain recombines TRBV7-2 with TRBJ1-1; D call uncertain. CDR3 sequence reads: CASSLEVRNTEAFF. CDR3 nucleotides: TGTGCCAGCAGCTTAGAAGTAAGGAACACTGAAGCTTTCTTT. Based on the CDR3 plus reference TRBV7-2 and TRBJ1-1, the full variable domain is GAGVSQSPSNKVTEKGKDVELRCDPISGHTALYWYRQSLGQGLEFLIYFQGNSAPDKSGLPSDRFSAERTGGSVSTLTIQRTQQEDSAVYLCASSLEVRNTEAFFGQGTRLTVV.